What follows are 30 T cell receptor beta chains derived from one specimen sequenced in a study of blood T cell repertoires in COVID-19. Clones were sequenced by immunoSEQ multiplex PCR, and TCRdb holds only the in-frame ones, with some missing. The sample lists around 460,000 clones, roughly 89% occurring once. What was sequenced was peripheral blood. The origin of the receptors is a man aged 18 to 30 with COVID-19, enrolled during active disease.

The rearrangement joins TRBV6-5 to TRBJ1-5; 8 bases align to TRBD1. V lost 6 bases to trimming and J lost 4 bases; unmatched junction nucleotides: 8. Germline values: CDR1 MNHEY, CDR2 SVGAGI. The length of the CDR3 is 15 residues. The CDR3: CASSPGTGRNQPQHF. CDR3 nucleotides: TGTGCCAGCAGCCCAGGGACAGGTAGGAATCAGCCCCAGCATTTT.

This chain connects TRBV6-4 to TRBJ2-1; TRBD1 is a possible D gene (7 bases). Germline CDR1 reads MRHNA; CDR2 reads SNTAGT. Deletions cut 5 bases from V and 6 bases from J, with 17 bases between. The CDR3 extends over 15 amino acids. The CDR3 loop reads CASSQTGVGGNEQFF. The CDR3 nucleotides are TGTGCCAGCAGTCAAACAGGGGTCGGGGGCAATGAGCAGTTCTTC.

The CDR3, as DNA: TGTGCCAGCAGGCGCGGACAGGGGGATTCACCCCTCCACTTT. Its protein is CASRRGQGDSPLHF. The chain has TRBV28 and TRBJ1-6; 10 bases match TRBD1. The CDR3 spans 14 residues. Germline values: CDR1 MDHEN, CDR2 SYDVKM. V lost 6 bases to trimming and J lost 8 bases; unmatched junction nucleotides: 4. The full variable domain, with the rest looked up from reference TRBV28 and TRBJ1-6, is DVKVTQSSRYLVKRTGEKVFLECVQDMDHENMFWYRQDPGLGLRLIYFSYDVKMKEKGDIPEGYSVSREKKERFSLILESASTNQTSMYLCASRRGQGDSPLHFGNGTRLTVT.

The J gene is TRBJ2-7, the V gene TRBV4-1, with 12 bases aligning to TRBD2. V gave up 3 bases and J gave up 5 bases; unmatched junction bases: 5. The CDR3 sequence is 15 residues long. Looked up from germline, CDR1 is MGHRA and CDR2 is YSYEKL. The CDR3 reads CASSHVTSGRNEQYF. In DNA, the CDR3 is TGCGCCAGCAGCCACGTGACTAGCGGGAGAAACGAGCAGTACTTC.

In this sample, this clone turned up a few times. The chain recombines TRBV28 with TRBJ2-2; TRBD2 might be the D (6 bases). The germline V gene encodes CDR1 MDHEN and CDR2 SYDVKM. The CDR3 consists of 14 residues. Trimming cost V 2 bases and J 8 bases, with 12 bases left between them. The CDR3: CASSLTGAYGELFF. Here the CDR3 DNA reads TGTGCCAGCAGTTTAACGGGAGCTTATGGGGAGCTGTTTTTT.

For the CDR3, the DNA is TGTGCCAGCAGCCTGGAGGGACAGGGCTCGTATAATGAGCAGTTCTTC. Its translation is CASSLEGQGSYNEQFF. The chain combines TRBV5-6 with TRBJ2-1; 9 nucleotides agree with TRBD1. J lost 7 bases, V lost 4 bases, and 12 bases had no gene match. CDR3 size: 16 residues. Germline V gene lookup returns CDR1 SGHDT and CDR2 YYEEEE.

This chain links TRBV7-9 with TRBJ1-5; tentative D call: TRBD1 (5 bases). Trimming pared 4 bases from V and 6 bases from J, leaving 10 bases between. Germline CDR1 is SEHNR and CDR2 is FQNEAQ (reference sequence). The length of the CDR3 is 13 residues. DNA of the CDR3: TGTGCCAGCAGCTCGTTGGGGGGTCAGCCCCAGCATTTT. Translated: CASSSLGGQPQHF.

The chain uses TRBV9 and TRBJ1-3; 8 bases agree with TRBD1. Losses at the gene ends were 4 bases for V and 0 bases for J; bases not matched to a gene: 3. This CDR3 contains 15 residues. Per germline, CDR1 SGDLS and CDR2 YYNGEE. CDR3 bases: TGTGCCAGCAGCCAAGACAGGGGCTCTGGAAACACCATATATTTT. Encoded protein: CASSQDRGSGNTIYF. Variable domain in full (rest from reference TRBV9 and TRBJ1-3): DSGVTQTPKHLITATGQRVTLRCSPRSGDLSVYWYQQSLDQGLQFLIQYYNGEERAKGNILERFSAQQFPDLHSELNLSSLELGDSALYFCASSQDRGSGNTIYFGEGSWLTVV.

The chain employs TRBV7-9 and TRBJ2-2; 8 positions agree with TRBD1. After removal of 5 bases from V and 7 bases from J, the junction contained 12 bases not matched to a gene. The CDR3 has 16 residues. Germline V gene data show CDR1 as SEHNR and CDR2 as FQNEAQ (reference sequence). The CDR3 nucleotides are TGTGCCAGCAGCCCCGGTTCGACAGGGGTGGACGGGGAGCTGTTTTTT. It translates to CASSPGSTGVDGELFF.

The rearrangement uses TRBV7-9 and TRBJ2-7; D ambiguous. CDR1 is SEHNR, CDR2 FQNEAQ, per germline (reference sequence). The CDR3 runs 14 residues. V dropped 0 bases and J dropped 2 bases, with 8 bases sitting between them. The CDR3 is CASSLAGDAYEQYF. The CDR3 DNA reads as TGTGCCAGCAGCTTAGCGGGCGATGCCTACGAGCAGTACTTC.

This chain links TRBV10-2 with TRBJ1-5, with D possibly TRBD1 on 6 matching bases. V dropped 4 bases and J dropped 2 bases, with 9 bases sitting between them. Germline assignment: CDR1 WSHSY and CDR2 SAAADI. This CDR3 is 14 amino acids long. CDR3 nucleotide sequence: TGCGCCAGCAGTGGTAGACAGGGCAATCAGCCCCAGCATTTT. It translates to CASSGRQGNQPQHF.

The V call is TRBV29-1, the J call TRBJ2-5; D might be TRBD1 (6 bases). The CDR3 contains 14 residues. Germline CDR1 SQVTM, CDR2 ANQGSEA. The V gene lost 6 bases and the J gene lost 5 bases, with 19 bases spanning the gap. The CDR3, as DNA: TGCAGCGTGGCCTATAACAGGGTGGTGGAGACCCAGTACTTC. Translation: CSVAYNRVVETQYF.

The J gene is TRBJ1-6, the V gene TRBV6-5; 7 nucleotides match TRBD1. V dropped 5 bases and J dropped 10; count of bases not matched to a gene: 8. The CDR3 sequence is 14 residues long. Per germline, CDR1 MNHEY and CDR2 SVGAGI. DNA for the CDR3: TGTGCCAGCAGTCCTACCCAGGGACAGTCACCCCTCCACTTT. The encoded protein is CASSPTQGQSPLHF.

The CDR3 DNA reads as TGTGCCAGTAGTATACAGGGGGCGGGTGAAAAACTGTTTTTT. Translation gives CASSIQGAGEKLFF. V gene TRBV19 combines with J gene TRBJ1-4; 8 bases line up with TRBD1. This CDR3 has 14 amino acids. The trim removed 2 bases at V and 7 bases at J, leaving 3 bases unmatched. The germline V gene encodes CDR1 LNHDA and CDR2 SQIVND (reference sequence).

The gene calls are TRBV11-2 and TRBJ1-3, with TRBD1 matching 7 bases. There are 16 residues in the CDR3. V dropped 0 bases and J dropped 0; count of bases not matched to a gene: 2. Germline loops: CDR1 SGHAT, CDR2 FQNNGV. The CDR3 region is CASSLDGQASGNTIYF. The CDR3 DNA reads as TGTGCCAGCAGCTTAGACGGACAGGCCTCTGGAAACACCATATATTTT.

This clone occurred once. This chain links TRBV20-1 with TRBJ1-1, with D unclear. The CDR3 is made up of 11 amino acids. Germline-derived CDR1 and CDR2 are DFQATT and SNEGSKA (reference sequence). V lost 5 bases and J 1 base, leaving 5 bases between the germline ends. CDR3 nucleotides: TGCAGTGCTCTCAGGAACACTGAAGCTTTCTTT. It encodes CSALRNTEAFF.

The chain joins TRBV3-1 (or the pseudogene TRBV3-2) to TRBJ1-1; D is unresolved. The CDR3 contains 13 residues. V lost 4 bases and J lost 0, with 6 bases in between. The germline CDR1 and CDR2 sequences are LGHDT and YNNKEL (reference sequence). CDR3 protein: CASSLTVNTEAFF. The CDR3 nucleotides read TGTGCCAGCAGCCTCACAGTGAACACTGAAGCTTTCTTT.

This clone was seen only a few times. J is TRBJ2-2 and V is TRBV30; D possibly corresponds to TRBD2 (5 bases). This CDR3 spans 16 amino acids. CDR1 and CDR2 (germline): GTSNPN, SVGIG (reference sequence). V was pared by 0 bases and J by 2 bases, with 13 bases between. The CDR3 bases are TGTGCCTGGAGTGTAGCGCGGCTAGCCAACACCGGGGAGCTGTTTTTT. Translating it yields CAWSVARLANTGELFF.

The chain recombines TRBV7-9 with TRBJ2-2; 8 bases match TRBD2. V was clipped by 3 bases and J by 6 bases; unmatched bases: 6. CDR3 size: 15 residues. CDR1 SEHNR and CDR2 FQNEAQ come from the germline V gene (reference sequence). In nucleotides, the CDR3 is TGTGCCAGCAGCTTGGGGGGACTAGTGGCCGGGGAGCTGTTTTTT. This codes for CASSLGGLVAGELFF. The variable domain in full, with the rest retrieved from reference TRBV7-9 and TRBJ2-2, is DTGVSQNPRHKITKRGQNVTFRCDPISEHNRLYWYRQTLGQGPEFLTYFQNEAQLEKSRLLSDRFSAERPKGSFSTLEIQRTEQGDSAMYLCASSLGGLVAGELFFGEGSRLTVL.

The V gene is TRBV5-4, the J gene TRBJ2-3, with D tentatively TRBD2 (5 bases). The CDR3 loop spans 13 amino acids. The germline V gene encodes CDR1 SGHNT and CDR2 YYREEE (reference sequence). The germline V and J ends were trimmed by 7 bases and 0 bases, with 9 bases remaining between them. The CDR3 sequence: CASRSGSTDTQYF. CDR3 in DNA: TGTGCCAGCCGTTCGGGGAGCACAGATACGCAGTATTTT.

The V call is TRBV24-1, the J call TRBJ2-3; tentative D call: TRBD1 (6 bases). The CDR3 is 13 residues long. From germline, CDR1 is KGHDR and CDR2 SFDVKD. With 5 bases removed from V and 4 bases from J, the gap between germline ends came to 9 bases. CDR3 nucleotide sequence: TGTGCCACCAGTGCCACAGGGTCAGATACGCAGTATTTT. This encodes CATSATGSDTQYF.

The J gene is TRBJ1-5, the V gene TRBV19; D perhaps matches TRBD1 (6 bases). Germline CDR1 and CDR2: LNHDA and SQIVND (reference sequence). CDR3 size: 15 residues. Trimming removed 7 bases from V and 1 base from J, with 14 bases in between. CDR3 sequence: CASKGGVRSNQPQHF. In DNA, the CDR3 is TGTGCCAGTAAGGGGGGGGTACGGAGCAATCAGCCCCAGCATTTT. The full variable domain, with the rest looked up from reference TRBV19 and TRBJ1-5, is DGGITQSPKYLFRKEGQNVTLSCEQNLNHDAMYWYRQDPGQGLRLIYYSQIVNDFQKGDIAEGYSVSREKKESFPLTVTSAQKNPTAFYLCASKGGVRSNQPQHFGDGTRLSIL.

The V and J genes are TRBV6-5 and TRBJ1-2, with TRBD1 as a possible D gene (6 bases). The CDR3 sequence is 14 residues long. V lost 8 bases, J lost 7 bases, and 20 bases lay in between. Germline CDR1 MNHEY, CDR2 SVGAGI. Here the CDR3 reads CASAQEGQGPGYTF. The DNA for the CDR3 is TGTGCCAGCGCGCAAGAGGGCCAGGGGCCTGGCTACACCTTC.

V gene TRBV30 combines with J gene TRBJ2-2, with TRBD2 matching 13 bases. Germline CDR1 reads GTSNPN; CDR2 reads SVGIG (reference sequence). The CDR3 is 16 residues long. Trimming took 3 bases from V and 6 from J; bases not matched to a gene: 7. DNA for the CDR3: TGTGCCTGGAGCGGGACTAGCGGGATTCGATCCGGGGAGCTGTTTTTT. Its protein is CAWSGTSGIRSGELFF.

The chain couples TRBV5-4 to TRBJ2-1; D might be TRBD2 (5 bases). The CDR3 runs 15 residues. V was trimmed by 1 base and J by 1 base, leaving 9 bases between them. Germline V gives CDR1 SGHNT, CDR2 YYREEE (reference sequence). The CDR3 reads CASSLIGSSYNEQFF. CDR3 coding DNA: TGTGCCAGCAGCTTGATAGGGAGTTCCTACAATGAGCAGTTCTTC.

For this clone: An end of the junction differs from the germline gene, which may be a read error. The rearrangement joins TRBV5-6 to TRBJ2-5, with D possibly TRBD2 on 5 matching bases. Gene TRBJ2-7 matches the end of the DNA better, so the J call may be wrong. The CDR3 runs to 13 residues. CDR1 is SGHDT and CDR2 is YYEEEE in the germline V gene. The CDR3 region has the DNA TGTGCCGGCAGCCTGGGAGACTACTACGAGCAGTACTTC. It is translated as CAGSLGDYYEQYF.

V and J are TRBV24-1 and TRBJ2-2; D gene unclear. V lost 1 base and J 4 bases, leaving 12 bases between the germline ends. Germline V gene data show CDR1 as KGHDR and CDR2 as SFDVKD. CDR3 length: 16 residues. This CDR3 reads CATSDFFRVGTGELFF. CDR3 coding DNA: TGTGCCACCAGTGATTTTTTTCGGGTTGGCACCGGGGAGCTGTTTTTT.

The chain carries TRBV30 and TRBJ2-7; 9 nucleotides line up with TRBD1. V gave up 2 bases and J gave up 4 bases; unmatched junction bases: 3. CDR3 size: 13 residues. The V gene's germline CDR1 is GTSNPN and CDR2 SVGIG (reference sequence). The CDR3 nucleotides are TGTGCCTGGAGTAAGGACAGGGGATACGAGCAGTACTTC. Residues: CAWSKDRGYEQYF.

The chain employs TRBV18 and TRBJ2-2; 9 nucleotides line up with TRBD1. Germline CDR1 and CDR2: KGHSH and LQKENI. This CDR3 comprises 15 residues. Unmatched junction bases numbered 6, after V lost 6 bases and J lost 4 bases. The CDR3 region has the DNA TGTGCCAGCTCTCCGACAGGGGGAAGCACCGGGGAGCTGTTTTTT. Translated, it gives CASSPTGGSTGELFF.

The gene calls are TRBV12-3 or TRBV12-4 and TRBJ1-2, with D perhaps matching TRBD1 (5 bases). The germline V and J ends were trimmed by 4 bases and 2 bases, with 8 bases remaining between them. The CDR3 totals 13 residues. The CDR3, as DNA: TGTGCCAGCAGTTACAGGCCCAACTATGGCTACACCTTC. Translated, it gives CASSYRPNYGYTF.